This is a list of T cell receptor beta chains from one sample in a study of blood T cell repertoires in COVID-19. Assay: immunoSEQ multiplex PCR; the TCRdb copy retains only in-frame clones and omits some. The profile shows about 160,000 clones, about 87% of them singletons. Sequencing was performed on peripheral blood. Receptor source: a woman in her fifties or sixties who had recovered from COVID-19. Each CDR3 is given with its conserved first and last residue. Each record gives: V gene, clone size, D gene, J gene, CDR3 DNA, CDR3 protein. D genes are given only for firm matches. For some rows the clone size is stated as once, few or many, or as a class when expanded; others skip it.

TRBV9	-	TRBD1	TRBJ1-1	TGTGCCAGCAACAGACAGGGGAACACTGAAGCTTTCTTT	CASNRQGNTEAFF
TRBV4-2	-	-	TRBJ2-3	TGTGCCAGCAGCCAAGGTCGGGGGGCCTTCACAGATACGCAGTATTTT	CASSQGRGAFTDTQYF
TRBV11-2	-	-	TRBJ2-7	TGTGCCAGCAGCTCCACCACAGGGAACGAGCAGTACTTC	CASSSTTGNEQYF
TRBV12-3/TRBV12-4	-	-	TRBJ1-1	TGTGCCAGCAGTGGCTTGGCTGAAGCTTTCTTT	CASSGLAEAFF
TRBV5-4	once	TRBD2	TRBJ2-5	TGTGCCAGCAGCTTGGGGTTAGCGGGACAAGAGACCCAGTACTTC	CASSLGLAGQETQYF
TRBV10-3	-	-	TRBJ1-5	TGTGCCATCAGTGAATCCCCCGGGGAGCGGCCCCAGCATTTT	CAISESPGERPQHF
TRBV7-9	-	-	TRBJ1-1	TGTGCCAGCAGCCCCGGGACATCTGGGAAGGGCACTGAAGCTTTCTTT	CASSPGTSGKGTEAFF
TRBV12-3/TRBV12-4	-	-	TRBJ1-5	TGTGCCAGCAGTTCGACAGGATTTCAGCCCCAGCATTTT	CASSSTGFQPQHF
TRBV12-3/TRBV12-4	-	-	TRBJ2-5	TGTGCCAGCAGTCAATTAGCGGATCTGACCCAGTACTTC	CASSQLADLTQYF
TRBV21-1	-	-	TRBJ1-4	TGTGCCAGCAGAGGGACAGGGAAGGAAAAACTGTTTTTT	CASRGTGKEKLFF
TRBV5-1	-	-	TRBJ1-1	TGCGCCAGCAGCTTGGGGCAGGGGACGAACACTGAAGCTTTCTTT	CASSLGQGTNTEAFF
TRBV24-1	-	-	TRBJ1-1	TGTGCCACCAGTGACCCGGCTTCGGGGGACACTGAAGCTTTCTTT	CATSDPASGDTEAFF
TRBV7-9	once	TRBD1	TRBJ2-1	TGTGCCGGGGACAGAATCTCCATCAATGAGCAGTTCTTC	CAGDRISINEQFF
TRBV7-9	-	TRBD1	TRBJ1-1	TGTGCCAGCAGCACACTACAGGGGAAGAACACTGAAGCTTTCTTT	CASSTLQGKNTEAFF
TRBV7-9	-	TRBD1	TRBJ1-1	TGTGCCAGCAGCACCCGACAGGGGGCTAGCACTGAAGCTTTCTTT	CASSTRQGASTEAFF
TRBV9	-	-	TRBJ1-1	TGTGCCAGCGGTAATGGCTGGAACACTGAAGCTTTCTTT	CASGNGWNTEAFF
TRBV5-1	-	TRBD1	TRBJ1-1	TGCGCCAGCAGCCCGATGGGACAGGGGAACACTGAAGCTTTCTTT	CASSPMGQGNTEAFF
TRBV3-1/TRBV3-2	-	-	TRBJ2-7	TGTGCCAGCAGCCGCCGGGAAGGGACCTACGAGCAGTACTTC	CASSRREGTYEQYF
TRBV7-2	-	TRBD1	TRBJ1-4	TGTGCCAGCAGCTTAGTAGGGGGCGGTGAAAAACTGTTTTTT	CASSLVGGGEKLFF
TRBV6-5	-	TRBD1	TRBJ1-2	TGTGCCAGCATGGGACAGGGTGTCTATGGCTACACCTTC	CASMGQGVYGYTF
TRBV9	-	-	TRBJ2-7	TGTGCCAGTGCCCGGGACTTCGAGCAGTACTTC	CASARDFEQYF
TRBV12-3/TRBV12-4	-	-	TRBJ1-4	TGTGCCAGCAGTTTGGGCAGAGACGAAAAACTGTTTTTT	CASSLGRDEKLFF
TRBV12-3/TRBV12-4	-	-	TRBJ2-2	TGTGCCAGCAGTTGGGGTAGCGCCGGGGAGCTGTTTTTT	CASSWGSAGELFF
TRBV10-3	-	-	TRBJ1-4	TGTGCCATCAGTGAGTCGATTTCAGGTGCTAAGGTGGTTTTT	CAISESISGAKVVF
TRBV6-5	-	TRBD1	TRBJ2-7	TGTGCCAGCAGTTCAGGGGGTCCCCCCTACGAGCAGTACTTC	CASSSGGPPYEQYF
TRBV6-5	once	-	TRBJ2-2	TGTGCCAGCAGGTCTGGACAGAACACCGGGGAGCTGTTTTTT	CASRSGQNTGELFF
TRBV7-8	-	-	TRBJ1-6	TGTGCCAGCAGCTTAAGGTCCGAGGGAACATATAATTCACCCCTCCACTTT	CASSLRSEGTYNSPLHF
TRBV19	-	TRBD1	TRBJ2-4	TGTGCCAGTAGTATACGGTCCGGCGGGACAGGTCAACGGAACATTCAGTACTTC	CASSIRSGGTGQRNIQYF
TRBV3-1/TRBV3-2	few	TRBD2	TRBJ2-7	TGTGCCAGCAGCCAAAATCTTGGGGGGGAACAGTACTTC	CASSQNLGGEQYF
TRBV5-5	-	-	TRBJ1-5	TGTGCCAGCGCGGGTCTTGGAGACAATCAGCCCCAGCATTTT	CASAGLGDNQPQHF
TRBV13	-	TRBD1	TRBJ2-7	TGTGCCAGCACTGAGACAGGGGGCGGCTACGAGCAGTACTTC	CASTETGGGYEQYF
TRBV28	-	-	TRBJ2-3	TGTGCCAGCAGCCCGACCGGGGGAGCGGGCACAGATACGCAGTATTTT	CASSPTGGAGTDTQYF
TRBV28	few	-	TRBJ1-1	TGTGCCAGCAGTTATGGACTGGGCGCTTTCTTT	CASSYGLGAFF
TRBV4-2	-	-	TRBJ2-7	TGTGCCAGCAGCCAGGAGCAGGGCAAGACCTACGAGCAGTACTTC	CASSQEQGKTYEQYF
TRBV6-5	-	-	TRBJ2-7	TGTGCCAGCAGTTACAAGGGTAGCGTGAATTCCTACGAGCAGTACTTC	CASSYKGSVNSYEQYF
TRBV3-1/TRBV3-2	-	-	TRBJ2-1	TGTGCCAGCAGCTTTAGACAGGGACTCAATGAGCAGTTCTTC	CASSFRQGLNEQFF
TRBV6-5	-	TRBD1	TRBJ2-1	TGTGCCAGCAGTACCCGGGACAGGGGTTCGGATGAGCAGTTCTTC	CASSTRDRGSDEQFF
TRBV9	-	TRBD1	TRBJ1-5	TGTGCCAGCAGCGTAGGGCTCGGGGGACAGAATCAGCCCCAGCATTTT	CASSVGLGGQNQPQHF
TRBV11-2	-	-	TRBJ1-2	TGTGCCAGCAGCCCGGGACAATCGGGTGGCTACACCTTC	CASSPGQSGGYTF
TRBV28	-	-	TRBJ2-1	TGTGCCAGCAGTCGGAAACTAGTACCTAATGAGCAGTTCTTC	CASSRKLVPNEQFF
TRBV9	few	-	TRBJ2-3	TGTGCCAGCAGCGACCGGGGTGTCGCAGATACGCAGTATTTT	CASSDRGVADTQYF
TRBV2	-	TRBD1	TRBJ1-2	TGTGCCATCCACCGGGACAGTCGTTCTGTTTACGTTGGCTACACCTTC	CAIHRDSRSVYVGYTF
TRBV13	few	TRBD1	TRBJ1-3	TGTGCCAGCAGCCCCGACAGGGGAGGAAACACCATATATTTT	CASSPDRGGNTIYF
TRBV5-1	-	TRBD1	TRBJ2-2	TGCGCCAGCAGCTTAGGGGACAGAAGCACCGGGGAGCTGTTTTTT	CASSLGDRSTGELFF
TRBV7-8	once	-	TRBJ1-5	TGTGCCAGCAGCTTAGCACGGGGGGCTGGCAATCAGCCCCAGCATTTT	CASSLARGAGNQPQHF
TRBV18	-	TRBD2	TRBJ2-1	TGTGCCAGCTCAGGGACTAGCGGGGTCTTGAAGCAGTTCTTC	CASSGTSGVLKQFF
TRBV7-9	few	TRBD1	TRBJ2-7	TGTGCCAGCAGTACAGGGACAGGGTATTACGAGCAGTACTTC	CASSTGTGYYEQYF
TRBV29-1	-	TRBD1	TRBJ2-1	TGCAGCGTTGATAGACAGGGCGCCTACAATGAGCAGTTCTTC	CSVDRQGAYNEQFF
TRBV27	once	-	TRBJ1-6	TGTGCCAGCAGTCCCTCCTCCTATTCACCCCTCCACTTT	CASSPSSYSPLHF
TRBV7-9	-	-	TRBJ2-6	TGTGCCAGCAGCTTATCCGGGTCAGGGGCCAACGTCCTGACTTTC	CASSLSGSGANVLTF
TRBV9	-	TRBD1	TRBJ2-1	TGTGCCAGCAGCACAGGTGGGACAGTTAAGCAGTTCTTC	CASSTGGTVKQFF
TRBV4-2	-	TRBD1	TRBJ2-7	TGTGCCAGCAGCCAGGCATTCGGGACAGCTAACGAGCAGTACTTC	CASSQAFGTANEQYF
TRBV11-3	-	TRBD2	TRBJ2-7	TGTGCCAGCAGCTTCACCGGGGGGTCCTACGAGCAGTACTTC	CASSFTGGSYEQYF
TRBV9	-	-	TRBJ2-7	TGTGCCAGCAGCGTCTCAGGGGCTGGCTACGAGCAGTACTTC	CASSVSGAGYEQYF
TRBV3-1/TRBV3-2	few	TRBD1	TRBJ1-5	TGTGCCAGCAGCCTCGCAGGACAGGACAGCAATCAGCCCCAGCATTTT	CASSLAGQDSNQPQHF
TRBV28	few	-	TRBJ1-2	TGTGCCAGCAGTGCCGGACTGAACTATGGCTACACCTTC	CASSAGLNYGYTF
TRBV7-9	-	-	TRBJ1-1	TGTGCCAGCAGCACGGGGTGGTTTACTGAAGCTTTCTTT	CASSTGWFTEAFF
TRBV11-2	-	TRBD1	TRBJ1-1	TGTGCCAGCAGGCGAACCGGGACAGGGACATACACTGAAGCTTTCTTT	CASRRTGTGTYTEAFF
TRBV11-2	-	TRBD1	TRBJ2-7	TGTGCCAGCAACTTGGGACAGTTGGACTACGAGCAGTACTTC	CASNLGQLDYEQYF
TRBV5-1	once	TRBD1	TRBJ1-1	TGCGCCAGCAGCTTGGATAACCCGAGACAGGGGACTGAAGCTTTCTTT	CASSLDNPRQGTEAFF